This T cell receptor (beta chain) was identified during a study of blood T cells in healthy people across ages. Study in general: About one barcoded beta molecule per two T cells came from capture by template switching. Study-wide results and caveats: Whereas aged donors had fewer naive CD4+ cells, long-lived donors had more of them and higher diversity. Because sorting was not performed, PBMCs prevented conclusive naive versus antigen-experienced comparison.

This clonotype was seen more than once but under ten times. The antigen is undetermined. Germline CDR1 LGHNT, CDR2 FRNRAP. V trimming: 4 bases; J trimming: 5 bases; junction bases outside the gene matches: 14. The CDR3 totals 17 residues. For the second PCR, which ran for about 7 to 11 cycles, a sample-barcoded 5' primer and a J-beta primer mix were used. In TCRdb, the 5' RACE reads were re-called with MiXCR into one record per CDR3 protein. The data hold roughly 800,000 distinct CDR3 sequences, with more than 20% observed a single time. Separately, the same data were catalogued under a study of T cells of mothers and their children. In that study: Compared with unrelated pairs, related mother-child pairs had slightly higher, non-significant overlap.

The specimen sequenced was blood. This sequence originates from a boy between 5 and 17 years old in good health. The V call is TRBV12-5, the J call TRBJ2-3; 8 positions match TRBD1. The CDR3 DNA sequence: TGTGCTAGTGGTTCCCTCCCCTATTCAGGGGGCGAAGATACGCAGTATTTT. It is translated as CASGSLPYSGGEDTQYF.